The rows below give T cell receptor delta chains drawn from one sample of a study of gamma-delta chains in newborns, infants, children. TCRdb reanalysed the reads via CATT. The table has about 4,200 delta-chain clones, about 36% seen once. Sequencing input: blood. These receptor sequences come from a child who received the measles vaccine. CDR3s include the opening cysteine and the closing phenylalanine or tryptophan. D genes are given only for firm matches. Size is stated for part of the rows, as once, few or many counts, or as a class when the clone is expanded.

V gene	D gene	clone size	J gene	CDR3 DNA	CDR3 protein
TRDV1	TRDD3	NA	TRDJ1	TGTGCTCTTGGGGACTCGGGTGGCGTACTGGGGGACCTGTACACCGATAAACTCATCTTT	CALGDSGGVLGDLYTDKLIF
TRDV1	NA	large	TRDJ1	TGTGCTCTTGGGGACTTATTGCTTCGGCCTTCCTATGGGGGGATACTCCCTTACACCGATAAACTCATCTTT	CALGDLLLRPSYGGILPYTDKLIF
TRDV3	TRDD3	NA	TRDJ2	TGTGCCTTTAGCCTACTGGGGGATACGGGCCCAGCACAACTCTTCTTT	CAFSLLGDTGPAQLFF
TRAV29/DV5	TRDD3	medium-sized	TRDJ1	TGTGCAGGGACAGGGGGGCACTGGGGGATACGGACCAAACTCATCTTT	CAGTGGHWGIRTKLIF
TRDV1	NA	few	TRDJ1	TGTGCTCTTGGGGAAGGCCGTCCTACGAGGAATAAACTCATCTTT	CALGEGRPTRNKLIF
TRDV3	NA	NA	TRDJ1	TGTGCCTACTCACCAAGTGTGGTGGGGGTTAGCAAACTCATCTTT	CAYSPSVVGVSKLIF
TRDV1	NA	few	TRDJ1	TGTGCTCTTGGGGAAGGAGGCCGATACACCGATAAACTCATCTTT	CALGEGGRYTDKLIF
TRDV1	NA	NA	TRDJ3	TGTGCTCTTGGGGAACAACCGGCATCACTCTGGGACACCCGACAGATGTTTTTC	CALGEQPASLWDTRQMFF
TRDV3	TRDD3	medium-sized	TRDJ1	TGTGCCTACAGCTTTGGGGGATTAGCCGATAAACTCATCTTT	CAYSFGGLADKLIF
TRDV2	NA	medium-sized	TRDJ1	TGTGCCTGTGACACCGTTCCTACTGGGGGGTCGTACACCGATAAACTCATCTTT	CACDTVPTGGSYTDKLIF
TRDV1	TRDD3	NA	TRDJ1	TGTGCTCTTGGGGAACTATTCCTTCCCGGTGCCTTACTGTTTCATTGTGCCTTCCTACAGTACTGGGGGATACTCACCGATAAACTCATCTTT	CALGELFLPGALLFHCAFLQYWGILTDKLIF
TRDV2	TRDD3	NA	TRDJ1	TGTGCCTGTGACACCGGCACTTCCCCCAATACTGGGGGATATAAACTCATCTTT	CACDTGTSPNTGGYKLIF
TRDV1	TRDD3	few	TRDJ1	TGTGCTCTTGGGGAACGCTCGGTCCTACGGCTGAGTACTGGGGGATACGGGTTAATCGAGAGAAAACTCATCTTT	CALGERSVLRLSTGGYGLIERKLIF
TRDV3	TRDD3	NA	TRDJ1	TGTGCCTTCGGCCTTCAGAGATCCCTAGTCTGGGGGATGCCGGGTACCGATAAACTCATCTTT	CAFGLQRSLVWGMPGTDKLIF
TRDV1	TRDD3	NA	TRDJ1	TGTGCTCTTGGAGTTCGCCTAAACTACTGGGGGATACCTTGGACCGATAAACTCATCTTT	CALGVRLNYWGIPWTDKLIF
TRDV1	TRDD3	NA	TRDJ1	TGTGCTCTTGGGGAACGCGCAGCGAACTGGGGATGGTGGGGCACCGATAAACTCATCTTT	CALGERAANWGWWGTDKLIF
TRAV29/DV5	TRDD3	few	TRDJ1	TGTGCAGCAAGCGCCAGTACGCTGGGGGACGTTACCGATAAACTCATCTTT	CAASASTLGDVTDKLIF
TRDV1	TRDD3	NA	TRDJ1	TGTGCTCTTGGGGAACTATCCCTTCCCCTGTACTGGGGGACCTGGTACACCGATAAGCTCATCTTT	CALGELSLPLYWGTWYTDKLIF
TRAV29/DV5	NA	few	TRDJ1	TGTGCAGCAATCCTACGAAGGGGGCCCTTCTCGCAAGAGACCGATAAACTCATCTTT	CAAILRRGPFSQETDKLIF
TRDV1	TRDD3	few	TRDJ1	TGTGCTCTTGGGGAACTCATCGTCCTTCCTACCCTACTGGGGGATACTCTGGCGTACACCGATAAACTCATCTTT	CALGELIVLPTLLGDTLAYTDKLIF
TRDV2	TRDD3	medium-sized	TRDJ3	TGTGCCTGTGACGTTCTGGGGATACAAGGCTCCTGGGACACCCGACAGATGTTTTTC	CACDVLGIQGSWDTRQMFF
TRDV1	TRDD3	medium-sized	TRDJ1	TGTGCTCTTGGGGAACTTTTCCTAGACGACTGGGGGGATACCGATAAACTCATCTTT	CALGELFLDDWGDTDKLIF
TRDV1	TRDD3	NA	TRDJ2	TGTGCTCTTGGGGAACGAAAGGGGGATGCCCCTTTGACAGCACAACTCTTCTTT	CALGERKGDAPLTAQLFF
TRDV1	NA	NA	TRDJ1	TGTGCTCTTGTATTCCTACACCTGGGGGAAAGTAATAAACTCATCTTT	CALVFLHLGESNKLIF
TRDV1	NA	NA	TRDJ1	TGTGCTCTTGGGGACTCCCGAGAGGGACTTTGGGGATCTCCACTGGTAAAACTCATCTTT	CALGDSREGLWGSPLVKLIF
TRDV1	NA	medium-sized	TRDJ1	TGTGCTCTTGGGGAAGGAGCGTTGGGTCCTAGTGGTGGGGGCTTGGGAGACACCGATAAACTCATCTTT	CALGEGALGPSGGGLGDTDKLIF
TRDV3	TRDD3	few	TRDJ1	TGTGCCTTTAGCTGGGGGAGGTACACCGATAAACTCATCTTT	CAFSWGRYTDKLIF
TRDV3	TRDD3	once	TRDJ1	TGTGCCTTCCCCTTCCCGCCGGGGATACGCGGGTACACCGATAAACTCATCTTT	CAFPFPPGIRGYTDKLIF
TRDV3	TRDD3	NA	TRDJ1	TGTGCCTTTTGTCTATCCGCCTCTTTTTACTGGGGATTACCGTACACCGATAAACTCATCTTT	CAFCLSASFYWGLPYTDKLIF
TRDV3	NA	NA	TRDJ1	TGTGCCTTTGGGGGTTTCGAGTACACCGATAAACTCATCTTT	CAFGGFEYTDKLIF